Following are 27 T cell receptor beta chains from one sample sequenced in a study of shared clonotypes between healthy human individuals. The table came from immunoSEQ multiplex PCR; TCRdb's copy has only in-frame clones and leaves some out. The sample has about 610,000 clones; more than 95% are singletons. Material: naive CD4+ T cells sorted from blood. Subset indicated: CD45RA+ positively selected. The receptors were sampled from a woman aged 25 to 39 in good health.

A single count supports this clone. The chain employs TRBV18 and TRBJ2-3; 10 positions match TRBD2. After removal of 0 bases from V and 0 bases from J, the junction contained 3 bases not matched to a gene. Germline V gives CDR1 KGHSH, CDR2 LQKENI. The CDR3 has 17 amino acids. The DNA of the CDR3 is TGTGCCAGCTCACCACCGGGACTAGCGCCGAGCACAGATACGCAGTATTTT. Protein sequence: CASSPPGLAPSTDTQYF.

This chain uses TRBV5-8 with TRBJ2-5; the match to TRBD1 covers 9 bases. Germline trimming cut 4 bases from V and 2 bases from J; bases unmatched to any gene: 6. CDR1 and CDR2 (germline): SGHTS, YDEGEE. The CDR3 contains 15 residues. The CDR3 reads CASSPGTGLQETQYF. The DNA for the CDR3 is TGTGCCAGCAGCCCTGGGACAGGGCTTCAAGAGACCCAGTACTTC.

V and J are TRBV13 and TRBJ2-5; D is unresolved. Between the trimmed V and J ends, which lost 2 bases and 5 bases, there was a span of 9 bases. The CDR3 runs 13 residues. The germline CDR1 and CDR2 sequences are PRHDT and FYEKMQ (reference sequence). CDR3 DNA sequence: TGTGCCAGCAGCTTAATGAGCTTGGAGACCCAGTACTTC. This translates into CASSLMSLETQYF.

In nucleotides, the CDR3 is TGTGCCATCAGTGAGTCGACGGGCCGGTGGTATTTT. It encodes CAISESTGRWYF. The V gene is TRBV10-3, the J gene TRBJ2-3; D not resolved. Germline V gene data show CDR1 as ENHRY and CDR2 as SYGVKD. V gave up 0 bases and J gave up 14 bases, with 12 bases separating them. The CDR3 is 12 amino acids.

This chain joins TRBV5-1 and TRBJ2-5, with 10 bases that match TRBD2. The DNA end is more similar to TRBJ2-7, so the J call may be wrong. The CDR3 runs to 16 residues. The germline gives CDR1 SGHRS, CDR2 YFSETQ. The CDR3 protein is CASSPLTSGRTYEQYF. The CDR3, as DNA: TGCGCCAGCAGCCCCCTGACTAGCGGGCGTACCTACGAGCAGTACTTC.

The chain has TRBV6-1 and TRBJ2-1; 11 bases fit TRBD1. V shed 6 bases, J shed 5 bases, and the junction held 3 bases outside the gene matches. There are 14 residues in the CDR3. Per the germline V gene, CDR1 is MNHNS and CDR2 is SASEGT. The CDR3 here is CASRRDRGDNEQFF. The DNA for the CDR3 is TGTGCCAGCAGGAGGGACAGGGGGGACAATGAGCAGTTCTTC.

The V call is TRBV5-1, the J call TRBJ1-1; TRBD1 agrees at 8 bases. The length of the CDR3 is 15 residues. Looked up from germline, CDR1 is SGHRS and CDR2 is YFSETQ. The ends lost 3 bases at V and 1 base at J; junction bases unmatched: 5. This chain's CDR3 is CASSSGQVWNTEAFF. CDR3 coding DNA: TGCGCCAGCAGCTCGGGACAGGTGTGGAACACTGAAGCTTTCTTT.

The CDR3 region has the DNA TGTGCCAGCAGTTTGGGACAATCACCTGTTGGCACAGATACGCAGTATTTT. This gives the protein CASSLGQSPVGTDTQYF. The chain uses TRBV6-4 and TRBJ2-3, with a tentative D call TRBD1 (6 bases). Trimming left V 5 bases short and J 1 base short, with 19 bases between. Germline values: CDR1 MRHNA, CDR2 SNTAGT. The length of the CDR3 is 17 residues.

The chain has TRBV25-1 and TRBJ1-4; TRBD1 matches at 9 bases. The CDR3 has 13 amino acids. The J segment lost 8 bases and the V segment lost 6 bases, leaving 4 bases of the junction unmatched. In germline, CDR1 is MGHDK, CDR2 SYGVNS. The CDR3 DNA reads as TGTGCCAGCAGCCGGGACAGGGTAGAAAAACTGTTTTTT. Amino acid sequence: CASSRDRVEKLFF.

This chain connects TRBV7-8 to TRBJ2-1; the D gene is possibly TRBD2 (5 bases). Germline V gene data show CDR1 as SGHVS and CDR2 as FQNEAQ. The CDR3 consists of 13 residues. V lost 3 bases and J lost 12, with 15 bases in between. CDR3 bases: TGTGCCAGCAGCTTTATGGAGGTCCCAATGCAGTTCTTC. Its protein product is CASSFMEVPMQFF.

The table lists this clone with a count of one. The CDR3 region is CASSMMDSYGYTF. The CDR3 region has the DNA TGTGCCAGCAGTATGATGGACTCCTATGGCTACACCTTC. The chain links TRBV28 to TRBJ1-2, with D uncertain. Trimming stripped 5 bases from V and 4 bases from J, with 11 bases between. CDR1 and CDR2 from the germline V gene are MDHEN and SYDVKM. CDR3 size: 13 residues.

The chain employs TRBV5-8 and TRBJ2-3; D is perhaps TRBD1 (6 bases). Germline CDR1 is SGHTS and CDR2 is YDEGEE. V gave up 3 bases and J gave up 4 bases, with 18 bases separating them. The CDR3 loop spans 16 amino acids. In DNA, the CDR3 is TGTGCCAGCAGCTCATTTAGATGGCAGGGGCCAGATACGCAGTATTTT. It translates to CASSSFRWQGPDTQYF.

The chain joins TRBV10-1 to TRBJ2-7; 9 bases map to TRBD2. Germline V gives CDR1 WNHNN, CDR2 SYGVQD (reference sequence). The CDR3 has 16 residues. V shed 4 bases, J shed 4 bases, and the junction held 11 bases outside the gene matches. CDR3 residues: CASSAAGGPETYEQYF. The CDR3 nucleotides are TGCGCCAGCAGTGCGGCGGGAGGGCCGGAAACATACGAGCAGTACTTC.

J is TRBJ2-7 and V is TRBV5-1, with 7 bases lining up with TRBD1. The CDR3 covers 14 residues. V lost 7 bases to trimming and J lost 4 bases; unmatched junction nucleotides: 11. Germline V lookup: CDR1 SGHRS, CDR2 YFSETQ. This CDR3 reads CASYVGEGAYEQYF. CDR3 DNA sequence: TGCGCCAGCTACGTGGGTGAGGGGGCTTACGAGCAGTACTTC.

J is TRBJ2-7 and V is TRBV2, with D maybe TRBD1 (5 bases). The CDR3 extends over 14 amino acids. Germline CDR1 is SNHLY and CDR2 is FYNNEI. V lost 4 bases and J lost 5, with 15 bases in between. The CDR3 region is CASSGAGRSNEQYF. The CDR3, as DNA: TGTGCCAGCAGTGGGGCAGGGCGAAGCAACGAGCAGTACTTC.

This sequence joins TRBV6-6 and TRBJ2-7; 7 positions agree with TRBD2. CDR1 is MNHNY and CDR2 is SVGAGI in the germline V gene (reference sequence). J gave up 5 bases and V 6 bases, and 7 bases lay outside the gene matches. The CDR3 has 13 residues. As DNA, the CDR3 is TGTGCCAGCAGGCGGGAGCTCCAGGACGAGCAGTACTTC. Translating gives CASRRELQDEQYF.

The chain is built from TRBV4-1 and TRBJ1-1; tentatively, D is TRBD1 (5 bases). The CDR3 runs to 17 residues. V was clipped by 4 bases and J by 0 bases, with 18 bases between them. In germline, CDR1 is MGHRA, CDR2 YSYEKL. In DNA form, the CDR3 reads TGCGCCAGCAGCCGTCAGGGCCACAGGAGTATGAACACTGAAGCTTTCTTT. Encoded protein: CASSRQGHRSMNTEAFF.

In this sample, this clone turned up once. The chain links TRBV5-1 to TRBJ1-5, with D maybe TRBD1 (5 bases). Per the germline V gene, CDR1 is SGHRS and CDR2 is YFSETQ. Trimming removed 7 bases at V and 3 bases at J, with 17 bases between. The CDR3 contains 15 residues. As DNA, the CDR3 is TGCGCCAGCCGCCCCCATACAGGAATCAATCAGCCCCAGCATTTT. Its protein product is CASRPHTGINQPQHF.

The chain joins TRBV11-2 to TRBJ2-1; 8 nucleotides align to TRBD1. The CDR3 spans 15 residues. The germline V gene encodes CDR1 SGHAT and CDR2 FQNNGV. The trim removed 4 bases at V and 1 base at J, leaving 3 bases unmatched. The DNA of the CDR3 is TGTGCCAGCAGCTCCCGGGACAGGTCCTACAATGAGCAGTTCTTC. Translating gives CASSSRDRSYNEQFF.

The chain is built from TRBV28 and TRBJ1-2; 8 nucleotides match TRBD1. V was pared by 3 bases and J by 9 bases, with 18 bases of the junction left unmatched. Germline assignment: CDR1 MDHEN and CDR2 SYDVKM. The CDR3 runs 17 residues. The CDR3 sequence: CASSLGSGMDRAKRYTF. The CDR3 DNA follows: TGTGCCAGCAGTTTGGGCTCTGGTATGGACAGGGCGAAGCGCTACACCTTC.

In regard to this clone: Other nucleotide sequences from this sample produce the same CDR3. The gene calls are TRBV5-1 and TRBJ2-3; 10 bases align to TRBD1. Trimming at V came to 0 bases and at J to 3 bases, leaving 1 base not matched to a gene. The CDR3 consists of 15 residues. Germline V CDR1 and CDR2: SGHRS, YFSETQ. Written as DNA, the CDR3 is TGCGCCAGCAGCTTGGGGACAGGGGGGACAGATACGCAGTATTTT. It codes for CASSLGTGGTDTQYF.

The rearrangement uses TRBV28 and TRBJ2-7, with a tentative D call TRBD2 (6 bases). CDR3 length equals 16 residues. V was clipped by 3 bases and J by 0 bases, with 15 bases between them. Germline CDR1 is MDHEN and CDR2 is SYDVKM. The CDR3 region has the DNA TGTGCCAGCAGTTTGTCAATAGCGGAAAGCTCCTACGAGCAGTACTTC. Translation: CASSLSIAESSYEQYF.

The V call is TRBV10-1, the J call TRBJ1-3, with D unclear. This CDR3 has 16 residues. The ends were cut back, 2 bases at V and 0 bases at J, with 11 bases in the middle. CDR1 WNHNN and CDR2 SYGVQD come from the germline V gene (reference sequence). The CDR3 loop reads CASSENREGSGNTIYF. CDR3 nucleotides: TGCGCCAGCAGTGAGAATCGTGAAGGCTCTGGAAACACCATATATTTT.

The chain employs TRBV7-8 and TRBJ1-4, with D maybe TRBD1 (5 bases). V lost 2 bases and J 2 bases, leaving 12 bases between the germline ends. This CDR3 has 16 residues. Per germline, CDR1 SGHVS and CDR2 FQNEAQ. The CDR3 bases are TGTGCCAGCAGCTTACGAGGGACCAGGACTAATGAAAAACTGTTTTTT. This sequence encodes CASSLRGTRTNEKLFF.

The chain is built from TRBV6-1 and TRBJ1-3; the match to TRBD1 covers 7 bases. The germline V gene has CDR1 MNHNS and CDR2 SASEGT. This CDR3 spans 20 amino acids. The junction had 18 bases not matched to a gene; V was cut back by 4 bases and J by 0 bases. Here the CDR3 DNA reads TGTGCCAGCAGTGGGGCGTCCCAATCGGGACAGAAGATCTCTGGAAACACCATATATTTT. Translation gives CASSGASQSGQKISGNTIYF.

This CDR3 is CASSAPGELFF. In DNA form, the CDR3 reads TGTGCCAGCAGTGCCCCCGGGGAGCTGTTTTTT. The chain employs TRBV2 and TRBJ2-2; D is unresolved. The CDR3 runs 11 residues. V was cut by 4 bases and J by 6 bases, with 3 bases left in between. Germline assignment: CDR1 SNHLY and CDR2 FYNNEI.

The rearrangement uses TRBV2 and TRBJ2-4; no firm D call. The germline V gene encodes CDR1 SNHLY and CDR2 FYNNEI. The CDR3 sequence is 13 residues long. V lost 1 base to trimming and J lost 7 bases, with 8 bases between them. CDR3 amino acids: CASSEGIRNIQYF. The CDR3 DNA reads as TGTGCCAGCAGTGAAGGGATTCGGAACATTCAGTACTTC. Filled out from reference TRBV2 and TRBJ2-4, the complete variable domain reads EPEVTQTPSHQVTQMGQEVILRCVPISNHLYFYWYRQILGQKVEFLVSFYNNEISEKSEIFDDQFSVERPDGSNFTLKIRSTKLEDSAMYFCASSEGIRNIQYFGAGTRLSVL.